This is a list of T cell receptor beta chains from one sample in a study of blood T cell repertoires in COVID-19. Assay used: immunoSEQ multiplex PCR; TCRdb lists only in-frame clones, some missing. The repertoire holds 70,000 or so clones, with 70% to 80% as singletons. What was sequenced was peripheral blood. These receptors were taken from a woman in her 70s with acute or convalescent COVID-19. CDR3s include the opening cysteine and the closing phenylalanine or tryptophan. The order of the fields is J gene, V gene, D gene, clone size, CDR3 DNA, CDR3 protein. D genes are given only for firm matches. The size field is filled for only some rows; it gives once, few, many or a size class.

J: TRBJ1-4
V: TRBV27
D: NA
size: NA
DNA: TGTGCCAGCAGGCAAACAGGGTCAGGGGAAAAACTGTTTTTT
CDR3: CASRQTGSGEKLFF

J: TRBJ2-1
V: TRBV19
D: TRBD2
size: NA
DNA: TGTGCCAGTACTACTAGCGGTGGAATCAATGAGCAGTTCTTC
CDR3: CASTTSGGINEQFF

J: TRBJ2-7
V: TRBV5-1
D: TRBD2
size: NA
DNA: TGCGCCAGCAGCTTGGCCATTAAGGGACTAGCTGACGAGCAGTACTTC
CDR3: CASSLAIKGLADEQYF

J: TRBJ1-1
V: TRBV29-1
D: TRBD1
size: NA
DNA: TGCAGCGTTGGGGTGGGGACAGGTCTCGGGAACACTGAAGCTTTCTTT
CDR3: CSVGVGTGLGNTEAFF

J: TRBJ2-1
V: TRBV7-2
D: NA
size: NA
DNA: TGTGCCAGCAGCGTTACAGAACTCTCCTACAATGAGCAGTTCTTC
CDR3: CASSVTELSYNEQFF

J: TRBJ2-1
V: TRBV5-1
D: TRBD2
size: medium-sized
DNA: TGCGCCAGCTATCCTAACCCGACTAGCGGGAGGGTCTACAATGAGCAGTTCTTC
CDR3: CASYPNPTSGRVYNEQFF

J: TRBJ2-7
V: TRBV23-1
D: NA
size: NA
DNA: TGCGCCAGCCCCGACAGCGAAGAGCAGTACTTC
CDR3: CASPDSEEQYF

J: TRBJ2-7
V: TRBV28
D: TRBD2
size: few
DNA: TGTGCCAGCAGTTTATCAGGCGGGAGGGGGAACGAGCAGTACTTC
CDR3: CASSLSGGRGNEQYF

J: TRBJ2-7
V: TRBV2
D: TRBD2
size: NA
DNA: TGTGCCAGCAGTGAACCGGGGGGGGCGCGGAACGAGCAGTACTTC
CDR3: CASSEPGGARNEQYF

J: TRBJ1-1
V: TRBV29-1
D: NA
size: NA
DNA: TGCAGCGGTGGACAGCTGGGATATACGAACACTGAAGCTTTCTTT
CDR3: CSGGQLGYTNTEAFF

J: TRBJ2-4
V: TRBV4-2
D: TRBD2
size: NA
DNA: TGTGCCAGCAGCCAAGAGGGCCTAGCGGGAAGCATTCAGTACTTC
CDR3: CASSQEGLAGSIQYF

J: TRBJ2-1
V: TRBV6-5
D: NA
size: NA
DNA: TGTGCCAGCAGTTACTCTCCCTGGAGCTCCTACAATGAGCAGTTCTTC
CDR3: CASSYSPWSSYNEQFF

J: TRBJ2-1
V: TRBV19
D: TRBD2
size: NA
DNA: TGTGCCAGTAGCGGGACTAGCGGGGGGGCTCGGTCATACAATGAGCAGTTCTTC
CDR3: CASSGTSGGARSYNEQFF

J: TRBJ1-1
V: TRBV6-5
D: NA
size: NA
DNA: TGTGCCACACAGGGATCAACTGAAGCTTTCTTT
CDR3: CATQGSTEAFF

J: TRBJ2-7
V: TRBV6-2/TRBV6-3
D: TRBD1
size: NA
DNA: TGTGCCAGCAGTTTGACCGGGACAGGGAGGATGTGGGAGCAGTACTTC
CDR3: CASSLTGTGRMWEQYF

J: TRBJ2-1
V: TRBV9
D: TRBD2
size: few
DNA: TGTGCCAGCAGCGTAGTCCCTAGCGGGAGGGCCGGACGGAGTGAGCAGTTCTTC
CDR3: CASSVVPSGRAGRSEQFF

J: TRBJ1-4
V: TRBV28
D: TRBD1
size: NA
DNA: TGTGCCAGCAGTTTAAGGACAGGCGCTGTTGAAAAACTGTTTTTT
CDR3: CASSLRTGAVEKLFF

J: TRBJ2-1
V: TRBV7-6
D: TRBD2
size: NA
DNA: TGTGCCAGCAGCTTTCTTAGCGGGAGAAATGAGCAGTTCTTC
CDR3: CASSFLSGRNEQFF

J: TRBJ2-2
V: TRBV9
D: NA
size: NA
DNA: TGTGCCAGCAGCGTAGAGGGGGAGGGCGTGTACGGGGAGCTGTTTTTT
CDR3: CASSVEGEGVYGELFF

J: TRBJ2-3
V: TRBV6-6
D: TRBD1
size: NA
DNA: TGTGCCAGCAGTTACCGTTCCGGGACAGCCACAGATACGCAGTATTTT
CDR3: CASSYRSGTATDTQYF

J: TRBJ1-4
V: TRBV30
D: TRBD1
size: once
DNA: TGTGCCTGGTCCGGGACAGGGAATGAAAAACTGTTTTTT
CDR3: CAWSGTGNEKLFF

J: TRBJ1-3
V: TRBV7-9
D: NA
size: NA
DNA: TGTGCCAGCAGCTTACCCGAAGGCGGGGGCACTGGAAACACCATATATTTT
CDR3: CASSLPEGGGTGNTIYF

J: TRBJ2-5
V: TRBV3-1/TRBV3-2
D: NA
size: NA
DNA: TGTGCCAGCAAACGAAAACAGGGCACCTCCATAACCCAGTACTTC
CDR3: CASKRKQGTSITQYF

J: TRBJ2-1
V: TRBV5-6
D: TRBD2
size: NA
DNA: TGTGCCAGCAGCTTGACCGGGACTAGCGGGTTCGACAATGAGCAGTTCTTC
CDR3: CASSLTGTSGFDNEQFF

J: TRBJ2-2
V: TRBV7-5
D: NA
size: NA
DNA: TGTGTCAGAAGCTCACCGGGACTAGCGGGACCGAACACCGGGGAGCTGTTTTTT
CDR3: CVRSSPGLAGPNTGELFF

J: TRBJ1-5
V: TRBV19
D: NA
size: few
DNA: TGTGCCACTAGACCCGTAAGGGGAAATCAGCCCCAGCATTTT
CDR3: CATRPVRGNQPQHF

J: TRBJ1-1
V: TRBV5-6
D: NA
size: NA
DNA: TGTGCCAGCAGCCGGACAGCGTTCACTGAAGCTTTCTTT
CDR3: CASSRTAFTEAFF

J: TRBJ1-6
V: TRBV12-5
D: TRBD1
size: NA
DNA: TGTGCTAGTGCCCAGGGGGGCTCCTATAATTCACCCCTCCACTTT
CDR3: CASAQGGSYNSPLHF

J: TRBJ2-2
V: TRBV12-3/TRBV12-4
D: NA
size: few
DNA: TGTGCCAGCAGGGGAAAGGGGTCCGGGGAGCTGTTTTTT
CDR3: CASRGKGSGELFF

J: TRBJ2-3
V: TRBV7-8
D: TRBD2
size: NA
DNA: TGTGCCAGCAGCTTATTAGCGGGGCTCACAGATACGCAGTATTTT
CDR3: CASSLLAGLTDTQYF

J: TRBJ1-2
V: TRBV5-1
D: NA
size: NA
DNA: TGCGCCAGCAGCTTGGAGGGGAACTATGGCTACACCTTC
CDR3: CASSLEGNYGYTF

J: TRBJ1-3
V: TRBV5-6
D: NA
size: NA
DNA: TGTGCCAGCAGCTCCCGGGACTTCCTCTCTGGAAACACCATATATTTT
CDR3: CASSSRDFLSGNTIYF

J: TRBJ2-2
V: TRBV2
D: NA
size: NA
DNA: TGTGCCTTTGGGGACTTCAACACCGGGGAGCTGTTTTTT
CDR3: CAFGDFNTGELFF

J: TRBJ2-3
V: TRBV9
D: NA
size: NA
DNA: TGTGCCAGCAGCGACTCGGGGTTCACAGATACGCAGTATTTT
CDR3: CASSDSGFTDTQYF

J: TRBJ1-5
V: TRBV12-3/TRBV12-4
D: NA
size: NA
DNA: TGTGCCAGCAGTGATCACAGTAGTCAGCCCCAGCATTTT
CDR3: CASSDHSSQPQHF

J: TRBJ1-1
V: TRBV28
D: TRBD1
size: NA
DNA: TGTGCCATCCGGGGACAGCACACTGAAGCTTTCTTT
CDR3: CAIRGQHTEAFF

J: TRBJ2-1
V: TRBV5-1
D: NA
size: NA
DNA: TGCGCCAGCAGCTTGGGGACTAACAATGAGCAGTTCTTC
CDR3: CASSLGTNNEQFF

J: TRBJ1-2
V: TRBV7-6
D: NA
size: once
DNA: TGTGCCAGCAGCCTTACGGACAGCGATTATGGCTACACCTTC
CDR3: CASSLTDSDYGYTF

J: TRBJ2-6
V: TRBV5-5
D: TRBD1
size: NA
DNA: TGTGCCAGCAGCCCACGGACAGGGACCAAAGCTGGGGCCAACGTCCTGACTTTC
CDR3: CASSPRTGTKAGANVLTF

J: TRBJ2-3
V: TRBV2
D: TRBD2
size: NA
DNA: TGTGCCAGCAGCTTTGCTAGCGGGCACACAGATACGCAGTATTTT
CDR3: CASSFASGHTDTQYF

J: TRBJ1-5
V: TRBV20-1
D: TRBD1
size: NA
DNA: TGCAGTGCTAATGAGTCAGGGGGCAGCAATCAGCCCCAGCATTTT
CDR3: CSANESGGSNQPQHF

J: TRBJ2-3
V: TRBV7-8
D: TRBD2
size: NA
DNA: TGTGCCAGCTGGGGGGGAAGATTCACAGATACGCAGTATTTT
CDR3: CASWGGRFTDTQYF

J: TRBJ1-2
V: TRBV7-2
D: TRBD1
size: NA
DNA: TGTGCCAGCAGCTTAGATAATGGAGGACAGGGAGCGAACTATGGCTACACCTTC
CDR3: CASSLDNGGQGANYGYTF

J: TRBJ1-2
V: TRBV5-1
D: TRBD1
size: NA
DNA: TGCGCCAGCAGGGGACAGGGGGCCTATGGCTACACCTTC
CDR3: CASRGQGAYGYTF

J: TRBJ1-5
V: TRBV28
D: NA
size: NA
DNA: TGTGCCAGCAGCCCGGGAGGGCCCCAGCATTTT
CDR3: CASSPGGPQHF

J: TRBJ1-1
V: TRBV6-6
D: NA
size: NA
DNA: TGTGCCAGCAGTCCACAGGGAAAGGGGCTAACGAACACTGAAGCTTTCTTT
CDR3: CASSPQGKGLTNTEAFF

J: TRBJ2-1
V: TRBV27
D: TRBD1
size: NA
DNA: TGTGCCAGCAGTCTAGGACAGGGGATCCGCAATGAGCAGTTCTTC
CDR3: CASSLGQGIRNEQFF

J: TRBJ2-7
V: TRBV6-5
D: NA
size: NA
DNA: TGTGCCAGCAGTTACACCGCGGGAACCCTCCCCGAGCAGTACTTC
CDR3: CASSYTAGTLPEQYF

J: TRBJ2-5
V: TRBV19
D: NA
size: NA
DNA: TGTGCCAGTAGTATAGAGTTAGGGTTGGGCAGGGTCCAGACCCAGTACTTC
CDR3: CASSIELGLGRVQTQYF

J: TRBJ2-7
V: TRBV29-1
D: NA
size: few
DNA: TGCAGCGTTGAATGGGACTCCCCCTACGAGCAGTACTTC
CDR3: CSVEWDSPYEQYF

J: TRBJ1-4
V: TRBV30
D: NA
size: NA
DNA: TGTGCCTGGAGCAACCTGCAGGGGCTAGAGGAAAAACTGTTTTTT
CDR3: CAWSNLQGLEEKLFF

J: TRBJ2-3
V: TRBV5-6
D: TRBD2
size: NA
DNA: TGTGCCAGCAGCTTGCCGCTACTAGCGGGGGCGTCTGATACGCAGTATTTT
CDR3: CASSLPLLAGASDTQYF